The source of this T cell receptor beta chain is a study of T cell responses to AZD1222 COVID-19 vaccine. Study as a whole: Second doses that came at about 4 or about 12 weeks were put together. Study findings and constraints: Among AZD1222 vaccinees, only five to seven were seropositive at baseline. Donors, mostly white British, included more females; clonal diversity was possibly underestimated.

Of note for this clone: No antigen is known for it.

The CDR3 has 14 residues. CDR1 and CDR2 from the germline V gene are KGHDR and SFDVKD. V lost 0 bases and J lost 5, with 9 bases in between. Only in-frame clones appear in the TCRdb table, and some are missing; sequencing was by immunoSEQ multiplex PCR. The sample carries over 150,000 clones, around nine tenths recorded once. The chain is built from TRBV24-1 and TRBJ1-2, with D perhaps matching TRBD1 (5 bases). This TCR came from an adult in good health. The sequences come from peripheral blood, collected on day 0 of AZD1222 vaccination. CDR3 DNA sequence: TGTGCCACCAGTGATTTGGGGCAGGGTTATGGCTACACCTTC. Amino acids: CATSDLGQGYGYTF.